These 31 T cell receptor beta chains were all obtained from the same sample, sequenced in a study of OX40 agonist ivuxolimab in advanced cancers. Assay: immunoSEQ multiplex PCR; the TCRdb copy retains only in-frame clones and omits some. The table has about 58,000 clones, over 75% seen once. The source was CD4+ or CD8+ T cells sorted from blood, collected in a trial of the OX40 agonist ivuxolimab. The receptor set was obtained from an adult with an advanced solid tumor such as melanoma, head and neck, liver or kidney cancer.

The chain carries TRBV30 and TRBJ2-1; D is perhaps TRBD2 (5 bases). Germline-derived CDR1 and CDR2 are GTSNPN and SVGIG (reference sequence). The CDR3 runs to 13 residues. V was trimmed by 0 bases and J by 8 bases, leaving 11 bases between them. In DNA, the CDR3 is TGTGCCTGGAGTGTACTCCCTAGCCATGAGCAGTTCTTC. Protein sequence: CAWSVLPSHEQFF. The whole variable domain, remainder taken from reference TRBV30 and TRBJ2-1, is SQTIHQWPATLVQPVGSPLSLECTVEGTSNPNLYWYRQAAGRGLQLLFYSVGIGQISSEVPQNLSASRPQDRQFILSSKKLLLSDSGFYLCAWSVLPSHEQFFGPGTRLTVL.

This clone appeared a single time. The chain joins TRBV21-1 to TRBJ2-7; TRBD2 is the table's D call and was not checked against the DNA. TRBV21-1 is recorded as a pseudogene. The CDR3 is made up of 15 amino acids. CDR3 sequence (DNA): TGTGCCAGCAGCACCAAGGGGGGGGATCACTACGAGCAGTACTTC. Translating gives CASSTKGGDHYEQYF.

CDR3 coding DNA: TGTGCCAGCAGTCCTCAGGAGAACACTGAAGCTTTCTTT. This codes for CASSPQENTEAFF. This chain links TRBV7-3 with TRBJ1-1; D not resolved. Trimming removed 6 bases at V and 1 base at J, with 9 bases between. The CDR3 spans 13 residues. Per the germline V gene, CDR1 is SGHTA and CDR2 is FQGTGA.

The rearrangement joins TRBV10-3 to TRBJ2-5; D gene ambiguous. Germline V gene lookup returns CDR1 ENHRY and CDR2 SYGVKD. The CDR3 consists of 12 residues. Deletions cut 3 bases from V and 5 bases from J, with 7 bases between. The DNA for the CDR3 is TGTGCCATCAGTGAACGCGTCGAGACCCAGTACTTC. Its translation: CAISERVETQYF.

V and J are TRBV5-1 and TRBJ2-7, with a weak D call TRBD2 (5 bases). V was pared by 6 bases and J by 3 bases, with 22 bases between. Germline CDR1 is SGHRS and CDR2 is YFSETQ. The CDR3 runs to 16 residues. The CDR3 protein is CASTRDGGTINYEQYF. The CDR3 DNA follows: TGCGCCAGCACGCGAGACGGAGGAACTATTAACTACGAGCAGTACTTC.

The genes are TRBV5-1 and TRBJ2-7; D perhaps matches TRBD1 (6 bases). Germline V gives CDR1 SGHRS, CDR2 YFSETQ. Trimming removed 0 bases from V and 3 bases from J, with 10 bases in between. The CDR3 has 14 amino acids. CDR3 protein: CASSLGQVSYEQYF. Written as DNA, the CDR3 is TGCGCCAGCAGCTTGGGACAGGTCAGCTACGAGCAGTACTTC.

CDR3: CASSLSTTSTGELFF. CDR3 sequence (DNA): TGTGCCAGCAGCTTATCAACCACCTCCACCGGGGAGCTGTTTTTT. The chain links TRBV7-8 to TRBJ2-2; D remains ambiguous. Trimming stripped 2 bases from V and 4 bases from J, with 11 bases between. The CDR3 runs 15 residues. CDR1 is SGHVS and CDR2 is FQNEAQ in the germline V gene.

The chain employs TRBV5-4 and TRBJ1-4; 8 nucleotides match TRBD1. Unmatched junction bases numbered 6, after V lost 5 bases and J lost 0 bases. CDR3 length equals 16 residues. Looked up from germline, CDR1 is SGHNT and CDR2 is YYREEE (reference sequence). In nucleotides, the CDR3 is TGTGCCAGCAGTCAGGGGGCCGGGGCAACTAATGAAAAACTGTTTTTT. It translates to CASSQGAGATNEKLFF.

The chain uses TRBV5-6 and TRBJ2-7; D is uncertain. This CDR3 region has 14 residues. The germline V gene encodes CDR1 SGHDT and CDR2 YYEEEE. Trimming stripped 3 bases from V and 3 bases from J, with 13 bases between. CDR3 DNA sequence: TGTGCCAGCAGCTCGGGCCTACTGGGCTACGAGCAGTACTTC. The encoded protein is CASSSGLLGYEQYF.

V and J are TRBV7-9 and TRBJ1-1, with 7 nucleotides matching TRBD1. Losses at the gene ends were 5 bases for V and 8 bases for J; bases not matched to a gene: 11. Germline CDR1 reads SEHNR; CDR2 reads FQNEAQ (reference sequence). CDR3 length equals 14 residues. Here the CDR3 reads CASSAGQGESEAFF. The DNA of the CDR3 is TGTGCCAGCAGCGCCGGCCAGGGGGAATCCGAAGCTTTCTTT.

The rearrangement joins TRBV7-2 to TRBJ2-7; 12 bases map to TRBD2. CDR3 size: 16 residues. The V and J ends lost 1 base and 0 bases, in that order; junction bases with no gene match: 1. CDR1 SGHTA and CDR2 FQGNSA come from the germline V gene. The CDR3 coding sequence is TGTGCCAGCAGCTTAGAACTAGCGGGAGGCTCCTACGAGCAGTACTTC. This encodes CASSLELAGGSYEQYF.

The chain is built from TRBV18 and TRBJ2-7; D is perhaps TRBD2 (6 bases). The CDR3 has 14 residues. V gave up 6 bases and J gave up 0 bases, with 12 bases separating them. Germline V gene data show CDR1 as KGHSH and CDR2 as LQKENI. DNA of the CDR3: TGTGCCAGCTCCCCGACTAGGAGCTCCTACGAGCAGTACTTC. Translating gives CASSPTRSSYEQYF. The full variable domain, its missing parts supplied by reference TRBV18 and TRBJ2-7, is NAGVMQNPRHLVRRRGQEARLRCSPMKGHSHVYWYRQLPEEGLKFMVYLQKENIIDESGMPKERFSAEFPKEGPSILRIQQVVRGDSAAYFCASSPTRSSYEQYFGPGTRLTVT.

V usage is TRBV6-1 and J usage is TRBJ2-7; perhaps TRBD1 as D (6 bases). The CDR3 is made up of 14 amino acids. In germline, CDR1 is MNHNS, CDR2 SASEGT. V was pared by 8 bases and J by 0 bases, with 14 bases between. The CDR3 loop is CASWTRTASYEQYF. CDR3 sequence (DNA): TGTGCCAGCTGGACGAGGACAGCCTCCTACGAGCAGTACTTC.

This chain links TRBV27 with TRBJ2-5; no reliable D call. The germline gives CDR1 MNHEY, CDR2 SMNVEV (reference sequence). Trimming took 3 bases from V and 1 from J, leaving 9 bases between them. The CDR3 spans 14 residues. The CDR3 here is CASSLAATQETQYF. In nucleotides, the CDR3 is TGTGCCAGCAGTTTGGCCGCCACCCAAGAGACCCAGTACTTC.

The rearrangement uses TRBV28 and TRBJ2-1; 8 bases agree with TRBD2. Per the germline V gene, CDR1 is MDHEN and CDR2 is SYDVKM. J gave up 2 bases and V 4 bases, and 4 bases lay outside the gene matches. The CDR3 extends over 15 amino acids. CDR3 protein: CASSWTSLAYNEQFF. In nucleotides, the CDR3 is TGTGCCAGCAGTTGGACTAGCCTCGCCTACAATGAGCAGTTCTTC.

The chain combines TRBV4-2 with TRBJ2-1; either TRBD1 or TRBD2 may supply D (5 bases each). Germline assignment: CDR1 LGHNA and CDR2 YNFKEQ. The length of the CDR3 is 16 residues. The V gene lost 3 bases and the J gene lost 3 bases, with 15 bases spanning the gap. The CDR3, as DNA: TGTGCCAGCAGCCAGGTGCAAGAGGGGTTCTACAATGAGCAGTTCTTC. This encodes CASSQVQEGFYNEQFF.

The V gene is TRBV6-6, the J gene TRBJ1-1; maybe TRBD1 (5 bases). Germline CDR1 reads MNHNY; CDR2 reads SVGAGI (reference sequence). The CDR3 spans 13 residues. Trimming cost V 4 bases and J 3 bases, with 9 bases left between them. The CDR3 coding sequence is TGTGCCAGCAGTTTGACAGAAGACACTGAAGCTTTCTTT. This codes for CASSLTEDTEAFF.

The rearrangement uses TRBV5-4 and TRBJ2-7; no clear D gene. CDR1 is SGHNT and CDR2 is YYREEE in the germline V gene (reference sequence). This CDR3 comprises 13 residues. V lost 0 bases to trimming and J lost 4 bases, with 8 bases between them. The CDR3: CASSLESHYEQYF. The CDR3 nucleotides are TGTGCCAGCAGCTTGGAGAGTCATTACGAGCAGTACTTC. Full variable domain (remainder filled in from reference TRBV5-4 and TRBJ2-7): ETGVTQSPTHLIKTRGQQVTLRCSSQSGHNTVSWYQQALGQGPQFIFQYYREEENGRGNFPPRFSGLQFPNYSSELNVNALELDDSALYLCASSLESHYEQYFGPGTRLTVT.

This rearrangement joins TRBV10-3 to TRBJ1-3; no clear D gene. Germline-derived CDR1 and CDR2 are ENHRY and SYGVKD. Trimming left V 10 bases short and J 5 bases short, with 9 bases between. This CDR3 comprises 11 residues. CDR3 nucleotides: TGTGCCACAACCGAGCGAAACACCATATATTTT. Protein: CATTERNTIYF.

The rearrangement uses TRBV5-1 and TRBJ2-1, with no clear D. Germline V gene lookup returns CDR1 SGHRS and CDR2 YFSETQ. The CDR3 spans 13 residues. The V end was cut by 3 bases, the J end by 4 bases, with 8 bases between. In nucleotides, the CDR3 is TGCGCCAGCAGCTCCCCCCTTTACAATGAGCAGTTCTTC. Translated, it gives CASSSPLYNEQFF.

The chain recombines TRBV9 with TRBJ2-3; the D gene could be TRBD1 or TRBD2 (5 bases each). The CDR3 is 16 amino acids. The ends were cut back, 0 bases at V and 0 bases at J, with 11 bases in the middle. Looked up from germline, CDR1 is SGDLS and CDR2 is YYNGEE. DNA of the CDR3: TGTGCCAGCAGCGTAGAGGGGACCTTCAGCACAGATACGCAGTATTTT. Translation gives CASSVEGTFSTDTQYF.

This sequence joins TRBV28 and TRBJ1-5; perhaps TRBD1 as D (6 bases). Germline V gene sequence: CDR1 MDHEN, CDR2 SYDVKM. Trimming cost V 10 bases and J 0 bases, with 10 bases left between them. There are 13 residues in the CDR3. The CDR3, as DNA: TGTGCCACCACAGGGTCTAGCAATCAGCCCCAGCATTTT. It translates to CATTGSSNQPQHF.

The rearrangement uses TRBV19 and TRBJ1-5; 11 nucleotides agree with TRBD1. The CDR3 contains 13 residues. Germline loops: CDR1 LNHDA, CDR2 SQIVND (reference sequence). J lost 5 bases, V lost 7 bases, and 1 base had no gene match. CDR3 sequence (DNA): TGTGCCAGTAAGGGACAGGGGGATCAGCCCCAGCATTTT. It is translated as CASKGQGDQPQHF.

This sequence joins TRBV18 and TRBJ2-5; D unclear. CDR1 KGHSH and CDR2 LQKENI come from the germline V gene. This CDR3 has 12 residues. V dropped 4 bases and J dropped 0 bases, with 3 bases sitting between them. The CDR3 nucleotides read TGTGCCAGCTCACAATACCAAGAGACCCAGTACTTC. It yields the protein CASSQYQETQYF.

V is TRBV19 and J is TRBJ2-2; TRBD1 matches at 9 bases. After removal of 3 bases from V and 7 bases from J, the junction contained 9 bases not matched to a gene. The CDR3 totals 16 residues. Germline V CDR1 and CDR2: LNHDA, SQIVND (reference sequence). This chain's CDR3 is CASSMWTGELHGELFF. CDR3 nucleotides: TGTGCCAGTAGTATGTGGACAGGGGAGTTGCACGGGGAGCTGTTTTTT.

This rearrangement joins TRBV11-2 to TRBJ2-3, with D uncertain. The CDR3 is 17 residues long. The germline gives CDR1 SGHAT, CDR2 FQNNGV. Trimming cost V 0 bases and J 1 base, with 14 bases left between them. CDR3 sequence: CASSLDRQALRTDTQYF. CDR3 bases: TGTGCCAGCAGCTTAGATCGCCAGGCTCTGCGCACAGATACGCAGTATTTT.

The CDR3 DNA reads as TGTGCCTCCAGGACAAGTGGGGCCAACGTCCTGACTTTC. This sequence encodes CASRTSGANVLTF. The rearrangement uses TRBV30 and TRBJ2-6; the D gene is possibly TRBD1 (5 bases). The CDR3 runs 13 residues. Germline V gene lookup returns CDR1 GTSNPN and CDR2 SVGIG (reference sequence). Trimming took off 7 bases at V and 3 bases at J, with 10 bases between the two ends.

This sequence joins TRBV19 and TRBJ2-1; 10 bases line up with TRBD1. Germline V gene lookup returns CDR1 LNHDA and CDR2 SQIVND (reference sequence). V trimming: 3 bases; J trimming: 7 bases; junction bases outside the gene matches: 6. The CDR3 covers 15 residues. CDR3 residues: CASSMRTGGRNEQFF. CDR3 bases: TGTGCCAGTAGTATGCGGACAGGGGGTAGGAATGAGCAGTTCTTC.

The rearrangement links TRBV5-4 to TRBJ1-5, with D possibly being TRBD1 (5 bases). Deletions cut 2 bases from V and 0 bases from J, with 15 bases between. This CDR3 spans 17 amino acids. The germline V gene has CDR1 SGHNT and CDR2 YYREEE (reference sequence). Here the CDR3 reads CASSFPGRPNSNQPQHF. The CDR3 DNA sequence: TGTGCCAGCAGCTTCCCGGGACGGCCGAATAGCAATCAGCCCCAGCATTTT.

This clone is large (0.1 to 1%) within its sample. V is TRBV6-5 and J is TRBJ1-5, with no clear D. The V end lost 4 bases, the J end lost 5 bases, and 9 bases lay between the germline ends. The CDR3 sequence is 13 residues long. Germline CDR1 MNHEY, CDR2 SVGAGI. CDR3 amino acids: CASSSDGDQPQHF. The CDR3 region has the DNA TGTGCCAGCAGTTCAGACGGAGATCAGCCCCAGCATTTT.

The V and J genes are TRBV7-9 and TRBJ2-5; perhaps TRBD1 as D (6 bases). The CDR3 is made up of 16 amino acids. CDR1 and CDR2 (germline): SEHNR, FQNEAQ (reference sequence). Trimming stripped 2 bases from V and 0 bases from J, with 13 bases between. The CDR3 spells CASSLRLDSNQETQYF. The CDR3, as DNA: TGTGCCAGCAGCTTAAGGCTGGACAGTAACCAAGAGACCCAGTACTTC. Complete variable domain (other parts from reference TRBV7-9 and TRBJ2-5): DTGVSQNPRHKITKRGQNVTFRCDPISEHNRLYWYRQTLGQGPEFLTYFQNEAQLEKSRLLSDRFSAERPKGSFSTLEIQRTEQGDSAMYLCASSLRLDSNQETQYFGPGTRLLVL.